This entry describes one TCR beta chain. What it binds is not known. The data were taken from a study of shared clonotypes between healthy human individuals. There were no recent acute infections or vaccinations among the donors, who were healthy HIV-negative adults. Study-wide results and limits: A reduction in generation probabilities was seen for non-shared clonotypes relative to those shared by all four donors.

Replicate sorted-subset PCRs were loaded with roughly 190 ng DNA, about 28,000 T cell genomes. Only in-frame clones appear in the TCRdb table, and some are missing; sequencing was by immunoSEQ multiplex PCR. The sample holds more than 1,200,000 clones, approximately 98.5% seen once. CDR3 size: 16 residues. Trimming took off 0 bases at V and 3 bases at J, with 11 bases between the two ends. Germline lookup yields CDR1 MNHEY and CDR2 SVGAGI. The sequencing input was naive CD4+ T cells sorted from blood. Regarding subset: CD45RA+ positively selected. The receptor was derived from a young man in good health. The chain is built from TRBV6-5 and TRBJ2-2; D gene ambiguous. The CDR3, as DNA: TGTGCCAGCAGTTACTCGAAATACCGGGACACCGGGGAGCTGTTTTTT. It codes for CASSYSKYRDTGELFF.